The text below deals with one T cell receptor beta chain. Its antigen is not known. The entry originates in a study of T-cell reconstitution after alpha-beta-depleted transplantation in children. Points from the study as a whole: At one year after transplant, newly produced T cells mostly accounted for T-cell counts and diversity. It was reported that alpha-beta T cells came from several hundred expanded graft clones (about two months after transplant). Recipient T cells and thymic progenitors that survived were the source of the high TCRbeta diversity seen at day 60 in some patients.

The TCRbeta library was prepared with unique molecular identifiers. MiXCR, applied by TCRdb to the PCR reads, yields one record per CDR3 protein. This table has about 470,000 distinct CDR3 sequences, around two fifths appearing once. Germline assignment: CDR1 SGHTA and CDR2 FQGNSA. The V end lost 3 bases, the J end lost 9 bases, and 12 bases lay between the germline ends. CDR3 length: 12 residues. The chain carries TRBV7-2 and TRBJ2-7; D uncertain. The clonotype originates from a girl aged 2 to 9 with aplastic anemia, due to receive a stem cell transplant. The source was PBMCs, collected before TCRalphabeta/CD19-depleted stem cell transplant. The CDR3 spells CASSFGPTVQYF. The CDR3 DNA reads TGTGCCAGCAGCTTCGGACCCACGGTGCAGTACTTC.